The rows below give T cell receptor beta chains drawn from one sample of a study of human versus mouse CDR3 diversity and MHC coevolution. The protocol was immunoSEQ multiplex PCR, while the TCRdb copy is restricted to in-frame clones and leaves out a portion. Of roughly 80,000 clones in the sample, about 93% were seen once. Material: naive CD4+ T cells from blood. The source is a person aged 30 to 69 in good health. Both conserved end residues are part of each CDR3. Fields, in order: clone size, J gene, V gene, D gene, CDR3 DNA, CDR3 protein. The D gene is left open where the match is weak. A clone size is listed for some rows: how often the clone was seen (once, few, many), or a class if it is expanded.

few,TRBJ1-5,TRBV5-4,TRBD1,TGTGCCAGCAGCTCCGGGACAGGGAATCAGCCCCAGCATTTT,CASSSGTGNQPQHF
-,TRBJ2-7,TRBV5-5,-,TGTGCCAGCAGCCTGTCGGGACAACCTTCCTACGAGCAGTACTTC,CASSLSGQPSYEQYF
-,TRBJ1-1,TRBV10-3,TRBD1,TGTGCCATCAGTGAAGGACAGGGAGGTGGAGCTTTCTTT,CAISEGQGGGAFF
-,TRBJ2-7,TRBV12-5,-,TGTGCTAGTGGCCTGACAGTAAGCTCCTACGAGCAGTACTTC,CASGLTVSSYEQYF
-,TRBJ1-2,TRBV7-2,-,TGTGCCAGCAGCTTAGCCTTATCCGTCAGGCTCTATGGCTACACCTTC,CASSLALSVRLYGYTF
few,TRBJ2-2,TRBV7-2,-,TGTGCCAGCACCACTATGGGCACCGGGGAGCTGTTTTTT,CASTTMGTGELFF
-,TRBJ2-3,TRBV29-1,-,TGCAGCGTTGATTGGGGGCGAGGCACAGATACGCAGTATTTT,CSVDWGRGTDTQYF
-,TRBJ2-3,TRBV19,-,TGTGCCAGTAGTATGGCATCCCCTAGCACAGATACGCAGTATTTT,CASSMASPSTDTQYF
-,TRBJ2-7,TRBV13,TRBD1,TGTGCCAGCAGCCGAGGGACAGTCAGCTCCTACGAGCAGTACTTC,CASSRGTVSSYEQYF
once,TRBJ1-3,TRBV9,TRBD1,TGTGCCAGCAGCGTTACTCGACAGGGGACCGGAAACACCATATATTTT,CASSVTRQGTGNTIYF
-,TRBJ2-7,TRBV7-9,-,TGTGCCAGCAGTTCTGACAGACTGAGTAATTACGAGCAGTACTTC,CASSSDRLSNYEQYF
-,TRBJ1-1,TRBV6-5,TRBD1,TGTGCCAGCAGTTCGGGACAGAGGCTCACTGAAGCTTTCTTT,CASSSGQRLTEAFF
-,TRBJ1-2,TRBV7-2,TRBD1,TGTGCCAGCAGCTCCTCGGACAGGGGCACTTATGGCTACACCTTC,CASSSSDRGTYGYTF
once,TRBJ1-1,TRBV2,TRBD1,TGTGCCAGCAGTGCCTCGGGACAGGGGAAGAAAGCTTTCTTT,CASSASGQGKKAFF
-,TRBJ2-3,TRBV19,-,TGTGCCAGTAGTATAATTGGCGGGATCGGCACAGATACGCAGTATTTT,CASSIIGGIGTDTQYF
-,TRBJ2-7,TRBV7-3,TRBD1,TGTGCCAGCCCCGGGCAGGGGGCAGGCGAGCAGTACTTC,CASPGQGAGEQYF
-,TRBJ1-1,TRBV10-3,TRBD1,TGTGCCATCAGGACTCGGACAGGGGGCCAGGCTGAAGCTTTCTTT,CAIRTRTGGQAEAFF
-,TRBJ2-7,TRBV10-3,-,TGTGCCATCAGTGAGTCAGGGGCCCCCTCCTACGAGCAGTACTTC,CAISESGAPSYEQYF
few,TRBJ1-4,TRBV9,-,TGTGCCAGCAGCGTAGGACAGAATCTTTGGGGAAATGAAAAACTGTTTTTT,CASSVGQNLWGNEKLFF
-,TRBJ1-4,TRBV28,-,TGTGCATCAGGTGAAAAACTGTTTTTT,CASGEKLFF
-,TRBJ2-7,TRBV5-1,-,TGCGCCAGCAGCTTGAATGGGAGGAACTACGAGCAGTACTTC,CASSLNGRNYEQYF
-,TRBJ2-3,TRBV5-4,TRBD2,TGTGCCAGCAGTTTGAGATTGAGCGGGGGAAGCACAGATACGCAGTATTTT,CASSLRLSGGSTDTQYF
-,TRBJ1-1,TRBV15,-,TGTGCCACCAGCAGAGAAGGAGGAGGGGCGGCTTTCTTT,CATSREGGGAAFF
-,TRBJ1-1,TRBV28,-,TGTGCCAGCAGTTTAGCGGGGGGAAAAGCTTTCTTT,CASSLAGGKAFF
-,TRBJ2-6,TRBV9,TRBD1,TGTGCCAGCAGCATCACAGGGGGATATGGGGCCAACGTCCTGACTTTC,CASSITGGYGANVLTF
-,TRBJ2-7,TRBV21-1,-,TGTGCCAGTACCCCTTGCGGGAGCTCCTACGAGCAGTACTTC,CASTPCGSSYEQYF
-,TRBJ2-5,TRBV2,-,TGTGCCAGCAGTGTGGACAGCCAAGAGACCCAGTACTTC,CASSVDSQETQYF
-,TRBJ1-1,TRBV4-3,-,TGCGCCAGCAGCCAAGAGCGAGGGGGTTCCATGAACACTGAAGCTTTCTTT,CASSQERGGSMNTEAFF
-,TRBJ1-2,TRBV7-9,-,TGTGCCAGCAGCTTAGAACAGGGACCCTATGGCTACACCTTC,CASSLEQGPYGYTF
-,TRBJ2-7,TRBV18,-,TGTGCCAGCTCACCACCTTTGAGGGCCTCCTACGAGCAGTACTTC,CASSPPLRASYEQYF
-,TRBJ1-2,TRBV6-4,-,TGTGCCAGCAGTGCCTCGGCGGGCTCTGGCTACACCTTC,CASSASAGSGYTF
-,TRBJ1-2,TRBV7-3,TRBD1,TGTGCCAGCAGCCCTCTCGACAGGGGGCGGGGCTATGGCTACACCTTC,CASSPLDRGRGYGYTF
-,TRBJ1-2,TRBV30,-,TGTGCCTGGATTCCTCAGGGGATCTATGGCTACACCTTC,CAWIPQGIYGYTF
-,TRBJ2-3,TRBV5-6,TRBD1,TGTGCCAGCAGCCGCCCGGACAGGTCCCTAGCTGGCACGCAGTATTTT,CASSRPDRSLAGTQYF
-,TRBJ1-2,TRBV19,-,TGTGCCAGTAGTATAAATCTCTACTATGGCTACACCTTC,CASSINLYYGYTF
-,TRBJ1-5,TRBV18,TRBD1,TGTGCCAGCTCACCGGGGACAGGGATCAATCAGCCCCAGCATTTT,CASSPGTGINQPQHF
-,TRBJ1-1,TRBV7-2,TRBD1,TGTGCCAGCAGCTTAGGGTCGACAGGGACTGAAGCTTTCTTT,CASSLGSTGTEAFF
-,TRBJ1-2,TRBV19,TRBD1,TGTGCCAGTATTGGGACAGGGTCTAACTATGGCTACACCTTC,CASIGTGSNYGYTF
few,TRBJ1-3,TRBV7-9,TRBD1,TGTGCCAGCAGCTTAGGACAGGGACTCTCTGGAAACACCATATATTTT,CASSLGQGLSGNTIYF